This entry lists 25 T cell receptor beta chains sequenced from one sample in a study of CD8+ T cells in alopecia areata (dated 2018 in TCRdb). The time point label corresponds to: 4 weeks on oral tofacitinib. The label giving this sample's treatment or condition can be read as: oral pan-JAK inhibitor, 5-10 mg twice daily. Library construction relied on the immunoSEQ multiplex PCR assay. RNA was extracted from all samples and reverse transcribed into cDNA, which served as template for TCR sequencing. This is the immuneACCESS table as TCRdb keeps it, with only in-frame sequences that have V and J called. A part of the clones is gone; compared with another copy, unresolved V genes explain less than half, and the rest is unexplained. Here the sample has about 160,000 clones; about three fifths occur a single time. The ten largest clones take up 0.75% to 0.95% of the sample. Sequencing used CD4+ T cells sorted from blood, obtained at week 4, from a patient treated with tofacitinib. The source is a human donor with alopecia areata.

The chain recombines TRBV7-2 with TRBJ2-5, with D perhaps TRBD1 (6 bases). Per germline, CDR1 SGHTA and CDR2 FQGNSA. The CDR3 is 14 residues long. The V and J ends lost 5 bases and 2 bases respectively, with 12 bases between them. The CDR3 nucleotides are TGTGCCAGCAGCCCCCCGGGACAACAAGAGACCCAGTACTTC. This translates into CASSPPGQQETQYF.

This rearrangement joins TRBV9 to TRBJ1-6; D may be TRBD1 (6 bases). Germline V gene sequence: CDR1 SGDLS, CDR2 YYNGEE. V dropped 0 bases and J dropped 10 bases, with 14 bases sitting between them. The CDR3 has 15 amino acids. CDR3: CASSVAGASGSPLHF. The DNA of the CDR3 is TGTGCCAGCAGCGTAGCAGGGGCCTCTGGATCACCCCTCCACTTT.

The J gene is TRBJ1-2, the V gene TRBV30; D gene unclear. Between the trimmed V and J ends, which lost 0 bases and 6 bases, there was a span of 17 bases. The germline V gene has CDR1 GTSNPN and CDR2 SVGIG (reference sequence). CDR3 length: 15 residues. The CDR3 loop is CAWSVWSVGQDGYTF. The DNA of the CDR3 is TGTGCCTGGAGTGTTTGGTCCGTGGGCCAAGATGGCTACACCTTC.

This clone was counted between two and nine times. The chain links TRBV28 to TRBJ2-7; 9 bases line up with TRBD1. This CDR3 spans 15 amino acids. J was trimmed by 2 bases and V by 6 bases; bases with no gene match: 8. Germline assignment: CDR1 MDHEN and CDR2 SYDVKM. CDR3 in amino acids: CASRDAGTGTYEQYF. DNA of the CDR3: TGTGCCAGCAGGGACGCCGGGACAGGGACCTACGAGCAGTACTTC.

With regard to this clone: An end of the junction differs from the germline gene, which may be a read error. J is TRBJ1-5 and V is TRBV29-1, with D possibly matching TRBD1 (5 bases). Germline V gene sequence: CDR1 SQVTM, CDR2 ANQGSEA. This CDR3 comprises 14 residues. The CDR3 DNA reads as TGCAGCGTTAAAGAGACAGATAGCAATCAGCCCCAGCATTTT. Residues: CSVKETDSNQPQHF.

There are a few counts of this clone. V gene TRBV19 combines with J gene TRBJ1-3; weak D call: TRBD1 (5 bases). CDR1 is LNHDA and CDR2 is SQIVND in the germline V gene (reference sequence). CDR3 length: 15 residues. Trimming stripped 5 bases from V and 0 bases from J, with 11 bases between. The CDR3 bases are TGTGCCAGTAGTGAAGGGGATTTCTCTGGAAACACCATATATTTT. Amino acids: CASSEGDFSGNTIYF.

This clone has only one observation. V gene TRBV6-1 combines with J gene TRBJ1-2; a weak D match, TRBD1 (5 bases). Trimming took off 7 bases at V and 2 bases at J, with 8 bases between the two ends. CDR3 length equals 12 residues. Germline V gene sequence: CDR1 MNHNS, CDR2 SASEGT. CDR3 amino acids: CASIKGNYGYTF. The DNA of the CDR3 is TGTGCCAGCATTAAGGGGAACTATGGCTACACCTTC.

This clone appeared a few times. The chain has TRBV6-6 and TRBJ2-3, with D perhaps being TRBD1 or TRBD2 (5 bases each). CDR1 and CDR2 (germline): MNHNY, SVGAGI (reference sequence). This CDR3 comprises 15 residues. V lost 2 bases and J 8 bases, leaving 17 bases between the germline ends. CDR3 coding DNA: TGTGCCAGCAGTTACCCGGACTGGGGCACGGGTACGCAGTATTTT. The encoded protein is CASSYPDWGTGTQYF.

This sequence joins TRBV29-1 and TRBJ2-2, with D possibly matching TRBD2 (6 bases). The ends were cut back, 6 bases at V and 3 bases at J, with 11 bases in the middle. This CDR3 spans 13 amino acids. Germline CDR1 is SQVTM and CDR2 is ANQGSEA. The CDR3 reads CSVRRDYTGELFF. CDR3 DNA sequence: TGCAGCGTGAGGAGGGACTACACCGGGGAGCTGTTTTTT.

This clone was seen only a few times. The chain recombines TRBV29-1 with TRBJ1-2; 11 bases align to TRBD1. The ends lost 6 bases at V and 6 bases at J; junction bases unmatched: 9. The CDR3 is 14 residues long. Germline V gene lookup returns CDR1 SQVTM and CDR2 ANQGSEA. The CDR3 DNA is TGCAGCGTGGACCGGGACAGGGGGATTAATGGCTACACCTTC. Its translation: CSVDRDRGINGYTF.

This rearrangement joins TRBV15 to TRBJ2-5; a possible D gene is TRBD1 (6 bases). In germline, CDR1 is LNHNV, CDR2 YYDKDF (reference sequence). V was cut by 3 bases and J by 5 bases, with 13 bases left in between. The CDR3 extends over 14 amino acids. CDR3 DNA sequence: TGTGCCACCAGCAGCTACAGGGCCGGGGAGACCCAGTACTTC. Translating it yields CATSSYRAGETQYF.

The V gene is TRBV19, the J gene TRBJ2-2; 8 bases agree with TRBD1. V shed 7 bases, J shed 5 bases, and the junction held 9 bases outside the gene matches. This CDR3 region has 15 residues. CDR1 and CDR2 (germline): LNHDA, SQIVND (reference sequence). CDR3 residues: CASIAGQAGTGELFF. In nucleotides, the CDR3 is TGTGCCAGTATCGCGGGACAGGCGGGTACCGGGGAGCTGTTTTTT.

The chain employs TRBV19 and TRBJ1-1, with D possibly TRBD1 on 5 matching bases. Trimming shortened V by 3 bases and J by 7 bases, and 12 bases separated the two germline ends. Germline V gene lookup returns CDR1 LNHDA and CDR2 SQIVND (reference sequence). This CDR3 is built from 13 residues. Here the CDR3 reads CASSMFGQGEAFF. The CDR3 region has the DNA TGTGCCAGTAGTATGTTCGGGCAGGGTGAAGCTTTCTTT.

Comments on this clone: The sample carries other DNA sequences with the same CDR3. The rearrangement links TRBV29-1 to TRBJ1-1; no reliable D call. In germline, CDR1 is SQVTM, CDR2 ANQGSEA. V lost 5 bases to trimming and J lost 1 base, with 5 bases between them. The CDR3 runs to 11 residues. CDR3 bases: TGCAGCGTTACGGGGAACACTGAAGCTTTCTTT. Amino acids: CSVTGNTEAFF.

This chain joins TRBV5-1 and TRBJ2-1; D is tentatively TRBD1 or TRBD2 (5 bases each). Looked up from germline, CDR1 is SGHRS and CDR2 is YFSETQ. This CDR3 has 14 residues. V lost 6 bases to trimming and J lost 2 bases, with 12 bases between them. CDR3 DNA: TGCGCCAGCAAATCGCAGGGAGCCTACAATGAGCAGTTCTTC. Its translation is CASKSQGAYNEQFF.

The V and J genes are TRBV7-9 and TRBJ1-3, with D perhaps TRBD1 (6 bases). The CDR3 consists of 16 residues. Deletions cut 5 bases from V and 4 bases from J, with 18 bases between. Germline CDR1 is SEHNR and CDR2 is FQNEAQ (reference sequence). CDR3: CASSVSRRTEGNTIYF. The CDR3 DNA is TGTGCCAGCAGCGTTAGTCGCAGGACAGAAGGAAACACCATATATTTT.

This chain connects TRBV6-5 to TRBJ1-2; 7 positions match TRBD1. With 5 bases clipped from V and 8 bases from J, the junction kept 8 bases outside the gene matches. Looked up from germline, CDR1 is MNHEY and CDR2 is SVGAGI. This CDR3 has 13 amino acids. In nucleotides, the CDR3 is TGTGCCAGCAGTCCTTACAGGGGCAACGGCTACACCTTC. Encoded protein: CASSPYRGNGYTF.

The chain is built from TRBV19 and TRBJ2-1; a possible D gene is TRBD2 (7 bases). The germline V gene encodes CDR1 LNHDA and CDR2 SQIVND (reference sequence). The CDR3 loop spans 15 amino acids. V was clipped by 0 bases and J by 2 bases, with 8 bases between them. The CDR3 sequence is CASSIEGGPYNEQFF. The CDR3 coding sequence is TGTGCCAGTAGTATAGAGGGGGGGCCCTACAATGAGCAGTTCTTC.

A few counts support this clone. This chain uses TRBV10-3 with TRBJ2-1; D perhaps matches TRBD1 (7 bases). This CDR3 contains 13 residues. Trimming stripped 1 base from V and 9 bases from J, with 10 bases between. Germline lookup yields CDR1 ENHRY and CDR2 SYGVKD. The CDR3 region is CAISELQGGEQFF. The CDR3 nucleotides read TGTGCCATCAGTGAGTTGCAGGGGGGTGAGCAGTTCTTC.

The CDR3 reads CSVVVKANTEAFF. CDR3 DNA sequence: TGCAGCGTTGTCGTGAAAGCGAACACTGAAGCTTTCTTT. The V gene is TRBV29-1, the J gene TRBJ1-1, with D unclear. V was shortened by 4 bases and J by 1 base, with 10 bases between the two germline ends. In germline, CDR1 is SQVTM, CDR2 ANQGSEA. The CDR3 sequence is 13 residues long.

The rearrangement joins TRBV6-5 to TRBJ1-5, with D tentatively TRBD1 (5 bases). Between the trimmed V and J ends, which lost 2 bases and 6 bases, there was a span of 8 bases. There are 13 residues in the CDR3. Germline loops: CDR1 MNHEY, CDR2 SVGAGI. CDR3 sequence (DNA): TGTGCCAGCAGTTACAGGGGATTTCAGCCCCAGCATTTT. This translates into CASSYRGFQPQHF.

This chain joins TRBV25-1 and TRBJ2-7; perhaps TRBD2 as D (5 bases). Trimming pared 2 bases from V and 1 base from J, leaving 6 bases between. The CDR3 is 13 amino acids. Germline V gene data show CDR1 as MGHDK and CDR2 as SYGVNS. The chain's CDR3 is CASSESGSYEQYF. For the CDR3, the DNA is TGTGCCAGCAGTGAAAGCGGATCCTACGAGCAGTACTTC.

V usage is TRBV29-1 and J usage is TRBJ1-5; unclear D gene. The CDR3 sequence is 13 residues long. Germline CDR1 is SQVTM and CDR2 is ANQGSEA. Trimming shortened V by 1 base and J by 4 bases, and 8 bases separated the two germline ends. The CDR3 protein is CSVEGTPNQPQHF. CDR3 bases: TGCAGCGTTGAAGGGACTCCTAATCAGCCCCAGCATTTT.

The chain combines TRBV29-1 with TRBJ2-5, with 7 bases lining up with TRBD2. In germline, CDR1 is SQVTM, CDR2 ANQGSEA. The V and J ends lost 5 bases and 5 bases, in that order; junction bases with no gene match: 8. The CDR3 is 13 amino acids. The CDR3 protein is CSVRPGGSETQYF. The CDR3 DNA is TGCAGCGTTCGACCGGGGGGTTCTGAGACCCAGTACTTC.

The chain joins TRBV14 to TRBJ2-5; perhaps TRBD1 as D (5 bases). Germline CDR1 is SGHDN and CDR2 is FVKESK. The CDR3 consists of 14 residues. V dropped 2 bases and J dropped 2 bases, with 9 bases sitting between them. The CDR3 protein is CASSQQGWQETQYF. DNA of the CDR3: TGTGCCAGCAGCCAACAGGGTTGGCAAGAGACCCAGTACTTC.